This entry is about one TCR beta chain. The intended depth for sequencing was 1 in 200,000 to 1 in 1 million T cells. Data came from immunoSEQ multiplex PCR; TCRdb stores just in-frame clones and leaves some out. The table records around 330,000 clones, approximately 67% of them present only once. The data stem from a study of cytotoxic CD8 clonotypes in ibrutinib-treated CLL. Study as a whole: Response samples were taken after a median roughly 13 months of treatment, range 6 to 36. Mean per-sample yields comprised around 250,000 productive templates and tens of thousands of productive rearrangements.

With 1 base removed from V and 3 bases from J, the gap between germline ends came to 10 bases. From germline, CDR1 is LNHNV and CDR2 YYDKDF (reference sequence). The CDR3 runs to 15 residues. The receptor was derived from a human donor with chronic lymphocytic leukemia. The source was PBMCs, collected after 36 months of ibrutinib treatment. This rearrangement joins TRBV15 to TRBJ2-4; D call uncertain. The CDR3 nucleotides read TGTGCCACCAGCAGAGTAAATACTAACAAAAACATTCAGTACTTC. Protein sequence: CATSRVNTNKNIQYF.